The present TCR beta chain was sequenced within a study of OX40 agonist ivuxolimab in advanced cancers. The CDR3 has 17 amino acids. Germline lookup yields CDR1 KGHSH and CDR2 LQKENI. V trimming: 3 bases; J trimming: 2 bases; junction bases outside the gene matches: 9. Sequencing used immunoSEQ multiplex PCR; TCRdb keeps in-frame clones, though not all of them. This sample yields tens of thousands of clones, of which more than 70% are seen a single time; about 12% belongs to the top ten. The TCR was taken from an adult with an advanced solid tumor such as melanoma, head and neck, liver or kidney cancer. The chain carries TRBV18 and TRBJ1-3, with 8 bases fitting TRBD1. This material consisted of CD4+ or CD8+ T cells sorted from blood, taken in a trial of the OX40 agonist ivuxolimab. CDR3 DNA sequence: TGTGCCAGCTCACCTAAAAACAGGACAGGGCCTGGAAACACCATATATTTT. Translation gives CASSPKNRTGPGNTIYF.